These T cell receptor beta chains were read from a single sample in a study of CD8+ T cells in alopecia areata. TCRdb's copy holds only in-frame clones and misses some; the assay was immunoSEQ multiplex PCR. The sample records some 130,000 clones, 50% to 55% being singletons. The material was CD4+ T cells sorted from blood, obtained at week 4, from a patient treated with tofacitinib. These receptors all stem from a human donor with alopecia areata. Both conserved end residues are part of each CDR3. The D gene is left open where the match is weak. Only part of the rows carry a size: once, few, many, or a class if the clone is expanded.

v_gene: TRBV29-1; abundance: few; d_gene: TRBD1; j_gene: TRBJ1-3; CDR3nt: TGCAGCGCCGGACAGGGCTCAGTAGCTGGAAACACCATATATTTT; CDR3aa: CSAGQGSVAGNTIYF
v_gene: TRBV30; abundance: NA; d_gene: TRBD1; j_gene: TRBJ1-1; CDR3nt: TGTGCCTTAACGACAGGGGCATGGACTGAAGCTTTCTTT; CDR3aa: CALTTGAWTEAFF
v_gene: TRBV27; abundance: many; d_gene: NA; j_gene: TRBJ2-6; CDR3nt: TGTGCCAGCAGTGCCAGCTATTCTGGGGCCAACGTCCTGACTTTC; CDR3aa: CASSASYSGANVLTF
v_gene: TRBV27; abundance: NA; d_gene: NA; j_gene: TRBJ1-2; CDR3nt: TGTGCCAGCAGTTTACTAGGGACGGGATCCGTCTATGGCTACACCTTC; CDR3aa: CASSLLGTGSVYGYTF
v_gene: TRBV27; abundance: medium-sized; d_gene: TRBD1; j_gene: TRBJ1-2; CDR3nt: TGTGCCAGCAGTTTAGACAGGGGATCGGGGGGCTACACCTTC; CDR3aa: CASSLDRGSGGYTF
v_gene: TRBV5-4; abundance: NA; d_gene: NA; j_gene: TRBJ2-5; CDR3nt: TGTGCCAGCAGCTTGAGCCTATCGCCACAAGAGACCCAGTACTTC; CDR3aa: CASSLSLSPQETQYF
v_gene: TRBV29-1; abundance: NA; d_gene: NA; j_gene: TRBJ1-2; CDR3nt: TGCAGCGTTGAAGATAAGGCAAGGGGGGTCTATGGCTACACCTTC; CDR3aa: CSVEDKARGVYGYTF
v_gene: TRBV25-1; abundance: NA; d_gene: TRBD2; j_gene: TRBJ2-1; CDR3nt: TGTGCCAGCAGTGATCGGCGGGGGGGTTGGAATGAGCAGTTCTTC; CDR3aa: CASSDRRGGWNEQFF
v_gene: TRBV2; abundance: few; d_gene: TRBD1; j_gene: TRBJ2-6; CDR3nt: TGTGCCAGCAGCCGACAGGGCAACTCTGGGGCCAACGTCCTGACTTTC; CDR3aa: CASSRQGNSGANVLTF
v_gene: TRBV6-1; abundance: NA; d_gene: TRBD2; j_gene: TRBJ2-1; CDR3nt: TGTGCCAGCAATGAACTAGCGGGGGCTACCTACAATGAGCAGTTCTTC; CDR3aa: CASNELAGATYNEQFF
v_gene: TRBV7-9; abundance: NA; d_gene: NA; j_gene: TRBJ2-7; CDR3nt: TGTGCCAGCAGCCACGATACAGGGTCGAGGCAGTACTTC; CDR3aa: CASSHDTGSRQYF
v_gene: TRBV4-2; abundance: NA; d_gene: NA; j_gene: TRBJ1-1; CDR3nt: TGTGCCAGCAGCCAAGCCCTCATGAACACTGAAGCTTTCTTT; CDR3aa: CASSQALMNTEAFF
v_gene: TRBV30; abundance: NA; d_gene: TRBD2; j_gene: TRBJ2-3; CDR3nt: TGTGCCTGGAGTGTACCGGTAGCGGGAGTAGATACGCAGTATTTT; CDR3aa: CAWSVPVAGVDTQYF
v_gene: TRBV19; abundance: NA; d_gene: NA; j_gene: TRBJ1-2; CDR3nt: TGTGCCAGTACAACGACATCCACTAACTATGGCTACACCTTC; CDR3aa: CASTTTSTNYGYTF
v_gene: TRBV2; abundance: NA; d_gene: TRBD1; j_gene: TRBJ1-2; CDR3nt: TGTGCCAGCACCGATGGGACAGGGGTCATACAAAACTATGGCTACACCTTC; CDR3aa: CASTDGTGVIQNYGYTF
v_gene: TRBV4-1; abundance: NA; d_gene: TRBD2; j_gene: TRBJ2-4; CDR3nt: TGCGCCAGCAGCCAAGTGGGGCTAGCGGGGGTGCACTTC; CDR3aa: CASSQVGLAGVHF
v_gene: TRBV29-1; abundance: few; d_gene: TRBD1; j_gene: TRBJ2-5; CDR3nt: TGCAGCGTTGGGCCAGGGGGACAAGAGACCCAGTACTTC; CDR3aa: CSVGPGGQETQYF
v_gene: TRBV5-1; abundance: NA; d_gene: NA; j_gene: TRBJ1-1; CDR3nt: TGCGCCAGCAGCTGGGAGGGGAGGATGAACACTGAAGCTTTCTTT; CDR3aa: CASSWEGRMNTEAFF
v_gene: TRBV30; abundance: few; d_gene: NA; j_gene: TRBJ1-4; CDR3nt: TGTGCCTGGAGTCCGGAGAGGCAAAAACTGTTTTTT; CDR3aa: CAWSPERQKLFF
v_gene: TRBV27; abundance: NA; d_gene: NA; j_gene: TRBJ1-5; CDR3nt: TGTGCCAGCAGTCCACTGAATGGGGACGCGCAGCCCCAGCATTTT; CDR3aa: CASSPLNGDAQPQHF
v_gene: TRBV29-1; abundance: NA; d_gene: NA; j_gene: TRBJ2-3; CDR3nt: TGCAGCGTTGCCTCTAGCACAGATACGCAGTATTTT; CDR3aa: CSVASSTDTQYF
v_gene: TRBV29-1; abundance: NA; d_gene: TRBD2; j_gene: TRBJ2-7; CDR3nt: TGCAGCGGACTCCTACTAGCGGGAGGAGGGGGCGAGCAGTACTTC; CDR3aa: CSGLLLAGGGGEQYF
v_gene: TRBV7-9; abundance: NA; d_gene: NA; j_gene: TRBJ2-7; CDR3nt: TGTGCCAGCAGCTTAGATAGGGCAGGCCCCTCGAGTGAGCAGTACTTC; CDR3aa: CASSLDRAGPSSEQYF
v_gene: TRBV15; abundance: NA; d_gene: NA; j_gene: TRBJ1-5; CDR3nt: TGTGCCACCAGTGATGAGGGTGGCAATCAGCCCCAGCATTTT; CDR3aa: CATSDEGGNQPQHF
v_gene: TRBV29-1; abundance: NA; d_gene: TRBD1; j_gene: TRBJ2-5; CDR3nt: TGCAGCGTTGAAGATCCGGGACAGCCCACCATGGCCCAGTACTTC; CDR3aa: CSVEDPGQPTMAQYF
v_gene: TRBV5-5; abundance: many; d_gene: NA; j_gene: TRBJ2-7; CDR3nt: TGTGCCAGCAGCCCCGGGCCAGGCTACGAGCAGTACTTC; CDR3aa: CASSPGPGYEQYF
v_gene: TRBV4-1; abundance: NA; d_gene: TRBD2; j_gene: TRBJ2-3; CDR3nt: TGCGCCAGCAGCCAAAGGATCCGACGGGAGGGCCGCGCAGATACGCAGTATTTT; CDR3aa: CASSQRIRREGRADTQYF
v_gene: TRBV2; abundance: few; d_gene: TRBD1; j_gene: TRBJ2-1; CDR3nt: TGTGCCGGAGGAGAACAGGGGGGTGAGCAGTTCTTC; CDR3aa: CAGGEQGGEQFF
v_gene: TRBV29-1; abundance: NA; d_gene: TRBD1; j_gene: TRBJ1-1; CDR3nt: TGCAGCGCAGGGACAGCCACGAACACTGAAGCTTTCTTT; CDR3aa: CSAGTATNTEAFF
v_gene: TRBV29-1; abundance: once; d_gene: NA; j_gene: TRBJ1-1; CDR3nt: TGCAGCGTTGCCAGGGGGAACACTGAAGCTTTCTTT; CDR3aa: CSVARGNTEAFF
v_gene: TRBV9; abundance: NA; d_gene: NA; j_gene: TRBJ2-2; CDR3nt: TGTGCCAGCAGCGTAGATCATGGGGCCGGGGAGCTGTTTTTT; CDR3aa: CASSVDHGAGELFF
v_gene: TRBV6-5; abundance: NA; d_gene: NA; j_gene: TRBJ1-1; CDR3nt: TGTGCCAGCATCCCGCCCCAGAGAAACACTGAAGCTTTCTTT; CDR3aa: CASIPPQRNTEAFF
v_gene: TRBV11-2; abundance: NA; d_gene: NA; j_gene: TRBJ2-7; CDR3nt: TGTGCCAGCAGCTTTGAGTCCCACTACGAGCAGTACTTC; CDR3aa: CASSFESHYEQYF
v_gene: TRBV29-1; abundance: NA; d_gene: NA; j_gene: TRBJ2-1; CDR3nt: TGCAGCGTTGGGGAGGATTACGGTGAGCAGTTCTTC; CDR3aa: CSVGEDYGEQFF
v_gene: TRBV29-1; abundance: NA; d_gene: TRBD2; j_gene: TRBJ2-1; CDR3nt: TGCAGCGTTGCAGCTTGGGCGGGAGGGAGGTATGAGCAGTTCTTC; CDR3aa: CSVAAWAGGRYEQFF
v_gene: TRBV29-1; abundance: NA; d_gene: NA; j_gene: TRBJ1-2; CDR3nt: TGCAGCGTTGGGTGGAACTATGGCTACACCTTC; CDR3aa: CSVGWNYGYTF
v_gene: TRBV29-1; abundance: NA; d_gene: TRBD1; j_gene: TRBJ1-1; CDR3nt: TGCAGCGTTGGTGGACAGGGCCACACTGAAGCTTTCTTT; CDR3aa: CSVGGQGHTEAFF
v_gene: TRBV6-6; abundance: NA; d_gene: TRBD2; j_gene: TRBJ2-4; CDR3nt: TGTGCCAGCAGCCGCAGCGGGGGGCGGGGAAACATTCAGTACTTC; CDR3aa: CASSRSGGRGNIQYF
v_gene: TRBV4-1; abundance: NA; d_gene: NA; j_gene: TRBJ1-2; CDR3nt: TGCGCCAGCAGCCAAGATTGGGCTGGCTACACCTTC; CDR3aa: CASSQDWAGYTF
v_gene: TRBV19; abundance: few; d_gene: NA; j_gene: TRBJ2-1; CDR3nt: TGTGCCAGTAGTACGGATCAGAGCTCCTACAATGAGCAGTTCTTC; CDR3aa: CASSTDQSSYNEQFF
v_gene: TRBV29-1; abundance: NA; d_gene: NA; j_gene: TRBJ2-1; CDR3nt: TGCAGCGTTGTCCACCGCGGGACTCCTTCTTACAATGAGCAGTTCTTC; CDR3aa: CSVVHRGTPSYNEQFF
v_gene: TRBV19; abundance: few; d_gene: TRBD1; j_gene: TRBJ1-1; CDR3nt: TGTGCCAGTACCGCCGGGACAGTGAACACTGAAGCTTTCTTT; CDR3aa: CASTAGTVNTEAFF
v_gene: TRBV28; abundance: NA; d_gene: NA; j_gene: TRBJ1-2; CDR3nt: TGTGCCACCCCAATCACCGGGGGCGTAAGTGGCTACACCTTC; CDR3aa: CATPITGGVSGYTF
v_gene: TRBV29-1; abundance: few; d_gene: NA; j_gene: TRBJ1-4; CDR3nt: TGCAGCGGAAATACAGGGTATGGCGAAAAACTGTTTTTT; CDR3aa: CSGNTGYGEKLFF
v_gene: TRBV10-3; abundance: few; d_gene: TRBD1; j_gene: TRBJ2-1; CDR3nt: TGTGCCATCAGTGAGTCGACAGGGGCCACCACTTACAATGAGCAGTTCTTC; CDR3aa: CAISESTGATTYNEQFF
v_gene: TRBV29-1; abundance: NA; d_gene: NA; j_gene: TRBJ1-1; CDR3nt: TGCAGCGTTGAGAGAAAATTGTCGAACACTGAAGCTTTCTTT; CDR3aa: CSVERKLSNTEAFF
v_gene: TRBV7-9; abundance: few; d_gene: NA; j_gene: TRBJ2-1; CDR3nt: TGTGCCAGCAGCTTAGACAATGAGCAGTTCTTC; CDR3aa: CASSLDNEQFF
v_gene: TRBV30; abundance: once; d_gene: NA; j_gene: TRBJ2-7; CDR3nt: TGTGCCTGGAGTCCTAGTCCAGGGTCCTACGAGCAGTACTTC; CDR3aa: CAWSPSPGSYEQYF
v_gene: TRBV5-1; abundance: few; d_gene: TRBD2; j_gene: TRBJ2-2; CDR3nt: TGCGCCAGCAGCTGGGAAGCGGGAGCCGGGGAGCTGTTTTTT; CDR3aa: CASSWEAGAGELFF
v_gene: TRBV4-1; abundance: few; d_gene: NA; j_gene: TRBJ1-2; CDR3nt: TGCGCCAGCAGCCAAGAACGAGGCGATGGCTACACCTTC; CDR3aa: CASSQERGDGYTF
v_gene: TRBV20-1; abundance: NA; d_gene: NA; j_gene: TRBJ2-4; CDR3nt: TGCAGTTCACGGGGTTCCATTCAGTACTTC; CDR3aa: CSSRGSIQYF
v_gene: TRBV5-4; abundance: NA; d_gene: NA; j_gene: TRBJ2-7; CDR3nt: TGTGCCAGCAGCTTGAAAGGGTGGTCCTACGAGCAGTACTTC; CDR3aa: CASSLKGWSYEQYF
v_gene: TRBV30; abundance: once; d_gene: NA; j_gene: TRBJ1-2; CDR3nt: TGTGCCTGGAGTGGATTGGGGAACTATGGCTACACCTTC; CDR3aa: CAWSGLGNYGYTF
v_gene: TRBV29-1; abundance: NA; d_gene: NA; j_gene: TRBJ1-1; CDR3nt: TGCAGCGTTGGGAACACTGAAGCTTTCTTT; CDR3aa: CSVGNTEAFF
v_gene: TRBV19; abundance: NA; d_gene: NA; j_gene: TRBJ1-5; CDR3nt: TGTGCCAGTAGTATAGCGGACATATATCAGCCCCAGCATTTT; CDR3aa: CASSIADIYQPQHF